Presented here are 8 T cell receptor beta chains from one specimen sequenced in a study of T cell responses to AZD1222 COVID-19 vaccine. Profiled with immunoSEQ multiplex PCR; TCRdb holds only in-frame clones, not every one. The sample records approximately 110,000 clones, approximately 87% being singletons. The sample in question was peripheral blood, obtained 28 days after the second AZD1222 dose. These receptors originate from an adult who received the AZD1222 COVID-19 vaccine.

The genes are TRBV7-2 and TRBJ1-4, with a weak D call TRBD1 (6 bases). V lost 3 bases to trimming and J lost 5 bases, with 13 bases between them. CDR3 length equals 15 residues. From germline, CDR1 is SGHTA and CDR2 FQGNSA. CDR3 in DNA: TGTGCCAGCAGCTTGTCGGGACAAAACAATGAAAAACTGTTTTTT. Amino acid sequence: CASSLSGQNNEKLFF.

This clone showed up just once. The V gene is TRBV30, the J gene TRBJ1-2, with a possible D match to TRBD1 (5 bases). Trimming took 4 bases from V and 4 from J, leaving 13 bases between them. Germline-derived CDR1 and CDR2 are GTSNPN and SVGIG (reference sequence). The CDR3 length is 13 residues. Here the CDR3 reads CAWIGDGGYGYTF. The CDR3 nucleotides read TGTGCCTGGATTGGGGACGGTGGCTATGGCTACACCTTC.

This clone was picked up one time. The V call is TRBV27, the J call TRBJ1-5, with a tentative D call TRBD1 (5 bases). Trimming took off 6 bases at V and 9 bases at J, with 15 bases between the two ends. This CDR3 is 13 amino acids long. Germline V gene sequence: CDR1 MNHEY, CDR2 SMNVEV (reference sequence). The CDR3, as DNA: TGTGCCAGCAGGGAGACAGTAAACTCGCCCCAGCATTTT. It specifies CASRETVNSPQHF.

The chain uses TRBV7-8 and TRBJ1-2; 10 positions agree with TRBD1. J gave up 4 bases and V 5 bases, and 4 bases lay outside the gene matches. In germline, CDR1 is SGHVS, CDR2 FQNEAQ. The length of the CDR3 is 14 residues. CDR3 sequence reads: CASSPGQGIYGYTF. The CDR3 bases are TGTGCCAGCAGCCCGGGACAGGGGATCTATGGCTACACCTTC. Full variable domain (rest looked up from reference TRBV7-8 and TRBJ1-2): GAGVSQSPRYKVAKRGQDVALRCDPISGHVSLFWYQQALGQGPEFLTYFQNEAQLDKSGLPSDRFFAERPEGSVSTLKIQRTQQEDSAVYLCASSPGQGIYGYTFGSGTRLTVV.

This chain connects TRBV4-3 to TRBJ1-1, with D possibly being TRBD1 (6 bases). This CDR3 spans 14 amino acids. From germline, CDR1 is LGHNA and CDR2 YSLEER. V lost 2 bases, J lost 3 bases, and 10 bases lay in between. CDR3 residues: CASSQQGWDTEAFF. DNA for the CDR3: TGCGCCAGCAGCCAACAGGGGTGGGACACTGAAGCTTTCTTT.

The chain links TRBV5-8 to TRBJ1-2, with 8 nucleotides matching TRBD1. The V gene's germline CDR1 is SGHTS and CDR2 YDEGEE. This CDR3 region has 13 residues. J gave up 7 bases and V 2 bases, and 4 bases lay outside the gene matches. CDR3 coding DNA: TGTGCCAGCAGCTTTGGACAGGGAAGTGGCTACACCTTC. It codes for CASSFGQGSGYTF.

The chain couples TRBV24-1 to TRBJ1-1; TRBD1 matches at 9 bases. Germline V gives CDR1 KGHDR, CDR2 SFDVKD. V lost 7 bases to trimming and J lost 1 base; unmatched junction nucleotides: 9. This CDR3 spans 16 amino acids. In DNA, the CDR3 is TGTGCCACCAGGTCGGGGGGACAGGGCGGGAACACTGAAGCTTTCTTT. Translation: CATRSGGQGGNTEAFF.

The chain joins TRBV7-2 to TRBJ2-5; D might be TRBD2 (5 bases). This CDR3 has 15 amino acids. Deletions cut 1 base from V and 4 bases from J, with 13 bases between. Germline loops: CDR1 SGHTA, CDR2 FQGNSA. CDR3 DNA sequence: TGTGCCAGCAGCTTAGTAGGACTGCTGGGAGAGACCCAGTACTTC. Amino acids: CASSLVGLLGETQYF.